Shown below are 26 T cell receptor beta chains from a single sample sequenced in a study of T cell responses to AZD1222 COVID-19 vaccine. The table came from immunoSEQ multiplex PCR; TCRdb's copy has only in-frame clones and leaves some out. Here the sample spans under 150,000 clones, 92% being singletons. This specimen consisted of peripheral blood, obtained on day 0 of AZD1222 vaccination. These receptors were collected from an adult in good health.

This clone was recorded only once. V gene TRBV10-1 combines with J gene TRBJ1-1; the D gene is possibly TRBD1 (5 bases). Germline V gene lookup returns CDR1 WNHNN and CDR2 SYGVQD (reference sequence). The V end lost 6 bases, the J end lost 1 base, and 9 bases lay between the germline ends. This CDR3 comprises 13 residues. The CDR3 protein is CASRLGQNTEAFF. Here the CDR3 DNA reads TGCGCCAGCAGACTCGGACAGAACACTGAAGCTTTCTTT.

This sequence joins TRBV5-6 and TRBJ1-2, with TRBD1 matching 8 bases. The V gene end was trimmed by 0 bases and the J gene end by 3 bases; junction bases not matched to a gene: 4. The CDR3 length is 15 residues. The germline CDR1 and CDR2 sequences are SGHDT and YYEEEE. DNA for the CDR3: TGTGCCAGCAGCTTGGCCGGCAGGGGGCACTATGGCTACACCTTC. This encodes CASSLAGRGHYGYTF.

This rearrangement joins TRBV20-1 to TRBJ2-1; 7 nucleotides align to TRBD2. The germline V gene encodes CDR1 DFQATT and CDR2 SNEGSKA (reference sequence). V was pared by 3 bases and J by 3 bases, with 14 bases of the junction left unmatched. The length of the CDR3 is 17 residues. CDR3: CSASSREWGGVYNEQFF. The CDR3 coding sequence is TGCAGTGCTAGTTCCCGGGAGTGGGGGGGAGTCTACAATGAGCAGTTCTTC.

The V gene is TRBV15, the J gene TRBJ1-2; 7 positions match TRBD1. Germline V gene sequence: CDR1 LNHNV, CDR2 YYDKDF (reference sequence). V was clipped by 5 bases and J by 4 bases; unmatched bases: 4. The CDR3 runs 13 residues. In DNA, the CDR3 is TGTGCCACCAGCCAAGACAGGGTCTATGGCTACACCTTC. This gives the protein CATSQDRVYGYTF.

V is TRBV6-5 and J is TRBJ1-1; TRBD1 might be the D (5 bases). V gave up 0 bases and J gave up 5 bases, with 13 bases separating them. The V gene's germline CDR1 is MNHEY and CDR2 SVGAGI. The CDR3 spans 15 residues. CDR3 sequence: CASSYSLQGRTEAFF. CDR3 sequence (DNA): TGTGCCAGCAGTTACTCTCTTCAGGGCCGGACTGAAGCTTTCTTT.

CDR3 DNA sequence: TGTGCCAGCAGCCCTCGGACTGGGGATTCACCCCTCCACTTT. Its protein is CASSPRTGDSPLHF. This rearrangement joins TRBV9 to TRBJ1-6; no definite D call. V lost 4 bases to trimming and J lost 8 bases, with 13 bases between them. CDR3 length equals 14 residues. CDR1 and CDR2 (germline): SGDLS, YYNGEE.

The gene calls are TRBV30 and TRBJ2-7; a weak D match, TRBD1 (5 bases). From germline, CDR1 is GTSNPN and CDR2 SVGIG (reference sequence). The ends were cut back, 2 bases at V and 6 bases at J, with 11 bases in the middle. This CDR3 is built from 12 residues. The CDR3 reads CAWSKGPGEQYF. CDR3 nucleotide sequence: TGTGCCTGGAGTAAGGGGCCTGGCGAGCAGTACTTC.

The chain combines TRBV24-1 with TRBJ2-7; 7 bases map to TRBD1. CDR1 and CDR2 (germline): KGHDR, SFDVKD. This CDR3 comprises 19 residues. V gave up 2 bases and J gave up 1 base; unmatched junction bases: 16. This CDR3 is CATSDYSLGTAETSYEQYF. The CDR3 DNA is TGTGCCACCAGTGATTACAGTCTTGGGACAGCCGAAACTTCCTACGAGCAGTACTTC.

A word on this clone: One end of the junction varies from germline; a read error may be responsible. The chain employs TRBV5-6 and TRBJ1-5, with D hard to call. Germline V gives CDR1 SGHDT, CDR2 YYEEEE. This CDR3 spans 15 amino acids. The CDR3 bases are TGTGCCAGTAGCTTTGGGTCCGGGGGCAATCAGCCCCAGCATTTT. Its translation: CASSFGSGGNQPQHF.

The chain combines TRBV2 with TRBJ2-3; no clear D gene. The CDR3 sequence is 16 residues long. Per germline, CDR1 SNHLY and CDR2 FYNNEI. The germline V and J ends were trimmed by 2 bases and 0 bases, with 12 bases remaining between them. In DNA, the CDR3 is TGTGCCAGCAGTGAACTTGGACGTACTAGCACAGATACGCAGTATTTT. This encodes CASSELGRTSTDTQYF.

This clone occurred a few times. The V gene is TRBV7-9, the J gene TRBJ1-6; 8 nucleotides agree with TRBD1. V dropped 1 base and J dropped 9; count of bases not matched to a gene: 2. The CDR3 is 14 residues long. CDR1 is SEHNR, CDR2 FQNEAQ, per germline (reference sequence). Written as DNA, the CDR3 is TGTGCCAGCAGCTTAGGGGGACAGGTTTCACCCCTCCACTTT. This translates into CASSLGGQVSPLHF. Full variable domain (remainder filled in from reference TRBV7-9 and TRBJ1-6): DTGVSQNPRHKITKRGQNVTFRCDPISEHNRLYWYRQTLGQGPEFLTYFQNEAQLEKSRLLSDRFSAERPKGSFSTLEIQRTEQGDSAMYLCASSLGGQVSPLHFGNGTRLTVT.

This chain links TRBV4-3 with TRBJ1-3; D not resolved. The CDR3 is made up of 19 amino acids. The V end was cut by 1 base, the J end by 0 bases, with 19 bases between. The V gene's germline CDR1 is LGHNA and CDR2 YSLEER. As DNA, the CDR3 is TGCGCCAGCAGCCAAGCAGGCGGCAGTGCGGCTCTCTCTGGAAACACCATATATTTT. This codes for CASSQAGGSAALSGNTIYF.

This sequence joins TRBV6-1 and TRBJ2-7; 9 positions agree with TRBD2. This CDR3 is 14 amino acids long. Germline CDR1 MNHNS, CDR2 SASEGT. V was pared by 3 bases and J by 2 bases, with 2 bases of the junction left unmatched. CDR3: CASSDLAGTYEQYF. The CDR3 nucleotides are TGTGCCAGCAGTGATCTAGCGGGAACCTACGAGCAGTACTTC.

This clone occurred once. The chain links TRBV29-1 to TRBJ2-3; 9 nucleotides agree with TRBD2. The CDR3 has 19 amino acids. With 2 bases clipped from V and 2 bases from J, the junction kept 17 bases outside the gene matches. Germline V gene data show CDR1 as SQVTM and CDR2 as ANQGSEA. CDR3 DNA sequence: TGCAGCGTTGAACCCGCGGGAGGGTCAGTGGTCCTTAACACAGATACGCAGTATTTT. This codes for CSVEPAGGSVVLNTDTQYF.

The chain carries TRBV2 and TRBJ1-5; TRBD1 might be the D (5 bases). V lost 1 base and J lost 5, with 12 bases in between. The CDR3 has 15 amino acids. Germline CDR1 is SNHLY and CDR2 is FYNNEI. CDR3 nucleotides: TGTGCCAGCAGTGAAGAGGTTGGAGGGGATCAGCCCCAGCATTTT. This translates into CASSEEVGGDQPQHF. Together with reference TRBV2 and TRBJ1-5, the CDR3 gives the full variable domain: EPEVTQTPSHQVTQMGQEVILRCVPISNHLYFYWYRQILGQKVEFLVSFYNNEISEKSEIFDDQFSVERPDGSNFTLKIRSTKLEDSAMYFCASSEEVGGDQPQHFGDGTRLSIL.

V usage is TRBV7-9 and J usage is TRBJ2-7; weak D call: TRBD1 (5 bases). The CDR3 totals 14 residues. V was cut by 2 bases and J by 3 bases, with 11 bases left in between. Germline assignment: CDR1 SEHNR and CDR2 FQNEAQ (reference sequence). The CDR3 DNA reads TGTGCCAGCAGCTTAACAGGTCGTGTCTACGAGCAGTACTTC. This sequence encodes CASSLTGRVYEQYF. Complete variable domain (other parts from reference TRBV7-9 and TRBJ2-7): DTGVSQNPRHKITKRGQNVTFRCDPISEHNRLYWYRQTLGQGPEFLTYFQNEAQLEKSRLLSDRFSAERPKGSFSTLEIQRTEQGDSAMYLCASSLTGRVYEQYFGPGTRLTVT.

The V call is TRBV6-1, the J call TRBJ1-3; TRBD1 aligns across 9 bases. Germline CDR1 and CDR2: MNHNS and SASEGT. Losses at the gene ends were 2 bases for V and 3 bases for J; bases not matched to a gene: 5. The length of the CDR3 is 16 residues. CDR3 protein: CASSERTGANGNTIYF. For the CDR3, the DNA is TGTGCCAGCAGTGAAAGGACAGGGGCAAATGGAAACACCATATATTTT.

The chain combines TRBV28 with TRBJ1-5; no definite D call. The V gene lost 8 bases and the J gene lost 11 bases, with 22 bases spanning the gap. The CDR3 extends over 14 amino acids. Germline V lookup: CDR1 MDHEN, CDR2 SYDVKM. In DNA form, the CDR3 reads TGTGCCAGCCTCGAAACCCGGAGAGACACAGCCCAGCATTTT. Its protein is CASLETRRDTAQHF.

The chain couples TRBV19 to TRBJ2-2; 11 bases agree with TRBD2. Germline assignment: CDR1 LNHDA and CDR2 SQIVND (reference sequence). The CDR3 extends over 16 amino acids. The junction had 8 bases not matched to a gene; V was cut back by 7 bases and J by 4 bases. In DNA, the CDR3 is TGTGCCAGTATCCAGCGAGGACTAGCGGGCACCGGGGAGCTGTTTTTT. Its protein product is CASIQRGLAGTGELFF. Looking up the rest from reference TRBV19 and TRBJ2-2 gives the full variable domain: DGGITQSPKYLFRKEGQNVTLSCEQNLNHDAMYWYRQDPGQGLRLIYYSQIVNDFQKGDIAEGYSVSREKKESFPLTVTSAQKNPTAFYLCASIQRGLAGTGELFFGEGSRLTVL.

This chain uses TRBV7-9 with TRBJ1-1; D not certain. The CDR3 consists of 12 residues. In germline, CDR1 is SEHNR, CDR2 FQNEAQ (reference sequence). V was trimmed by 0 bases and J by 8 bases, leaving 7 bases between them. The CDR3 DNA reads as TGTGCCAGCAGCTTAGCGGAGGGAGAAGCTTTCTTT. This codes for CASSLAEGEAFF.

V is TRBV7-3 and J is TRBJ2-1; the D is unclear. CDR3 length: 12 residues. Germline V gene sequence: CDR1 SGHTA, CDR2 FQGTGA. V lost 1 base and J lost 6, with 4 bases in between. As DNA, the CDR3 is TGTGCCAGCAGCTTAAACCTCAATGAGCAGTTCTTC. It codes for CASSLNLNEQFF.

This chain uses TRBV7-3 with TRBJ1-3, with D possibly TRBD1 on 5 matching bases. Trimming removed 2 bases from V and 3 bases from J, with 14 bases in between. The CDR3 has 16 amino acids. Per the germline V gene, CDR1 is SGHTA and CDR2 is FQGTGA. CDR3 sequence: CASSLGAFPFGNTIYF. Written as DNA, the CDR3 is TGTGCCAGCAGCTTAGGGGCCTTCCCATTTGGAAACACCATATATTTT.

V and J are TRBV6-1 and TRBJ2-1; no clear D gene. The CDR3 consists of 15 residues. Trimming took 3 bases from V and 0 from J, leaving 9 bases between them. Germline V lookup: CDR1 MNHNS, CDR2 SASEGT. The CDR3 sequence: CASSDWSSSYNEQFF. The DNA of the CDR3 is TGTGCCAGCAGTGATTGGAGTAGCTCCTACAATGAGCAGTTCTTC.

This sequence joins TRBV29-1 and TRBJ1-1; no clear D gene. V was cut by 4 bases and J by 3 bases, with 6 bases left in between. Looked up from germline, CDR1 is SQVTM and CDR2 is ANQGSEA. The CDR3 runs 11 residues. CDR3 DNA: TGCAGCGTTGGAGATGACACTGAAGCTTTCTTT. Encoded protein: CSVGDDTEAFF.

The chain employs TRBV19 and TRBJ2-7, with TRBD1 matching 7 bases. The V gene end was trimmed by 3 bases and the J gene end by 4 bases; junction bases not matched to a gene: 9. Germline CDR1 reads LNHDA; CDR2 reads SQIVND (reference sequence). This CDR3 contains 15 residues. The CDR3: CASSIGPAGGYEQYF. CDR3 bases: TGTGCCAGTAGTATTGGCCCCGCAGGGGGATACGAGCAGTACTTC. Full variable domain (remainder filled in from reference TRBV19 and TRBJ2-7): DGGITQSPKYLFRKEGQNVTLSCEQNLNHDAMYWYRQDPGQGLRLIYYSQIVNDFQKGDIAEGYSVSREKKESFPLTVTSAQKNPTAFYLCASSIGPAGGYEQYFGPGTRLTVT.

CDR3 region: CASSLSGNTEAFF. The DNA of the CDR3 is TGTGCCAGCAGCTTATCGGGAAACACTGAAGCTTTCTTT. The J gene is TRBJ1-1, the V gene TRBV7-2; D unresolved. Germline V gene data show CDR1 as SGHTA and CDR2 as FQGNSA. The V and J ends lost 2 bases and 2 bases respectively, with 6 bases between them. This CDR3 spans 13 amino acids.